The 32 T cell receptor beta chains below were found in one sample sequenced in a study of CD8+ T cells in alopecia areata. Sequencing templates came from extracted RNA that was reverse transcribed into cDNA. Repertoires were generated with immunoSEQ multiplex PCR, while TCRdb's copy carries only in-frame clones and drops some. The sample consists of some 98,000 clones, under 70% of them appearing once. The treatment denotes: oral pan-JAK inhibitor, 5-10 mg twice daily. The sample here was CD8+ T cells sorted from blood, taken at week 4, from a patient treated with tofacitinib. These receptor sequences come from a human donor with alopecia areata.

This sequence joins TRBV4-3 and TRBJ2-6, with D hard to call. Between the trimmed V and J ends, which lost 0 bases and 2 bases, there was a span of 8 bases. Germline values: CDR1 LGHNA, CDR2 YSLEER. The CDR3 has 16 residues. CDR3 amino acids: CASSQDRWTGANVLTF. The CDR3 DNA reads TGCGCCAGCAGCCAAGATAGGTGGACTGGGGCCAACGTCCTGACTTTC.

CDR3 sequence: CAWTDGRWDTQYF. CDR3 sequence (DNA): TGTGCCTGGACCGACGGGAGGTGGGATACGCAGTATTTT. This chain connects TRBV30 to TRBJ2-3; TRBD2 matches at 7 bases. Germline values: CDR1 GTSNPN, CDR2 SVGIG (reference sequence). The CDR3 length is 13 residues. The ends lost 4 bases at V and 6 bases at J; junction bases unmatched: 7.

In DNA, the CDR3 is TGTGCCTGGAGTGTACTAGCGGAATACAATGAGCAGTTCTTC. Amino acid sequence: CAWSVLAEYNEQFF. This chain connects TRBV30 to TRBJ2-1; 8 positions match TRBD2. The CDR3 is 14 residues long. Germline assignment: CDR1 GTSNPN and CDR2 SVGIG (reference sequence). The trim removed 0 bases at V and 4 bases at J, leaving 2 bases unmatched.

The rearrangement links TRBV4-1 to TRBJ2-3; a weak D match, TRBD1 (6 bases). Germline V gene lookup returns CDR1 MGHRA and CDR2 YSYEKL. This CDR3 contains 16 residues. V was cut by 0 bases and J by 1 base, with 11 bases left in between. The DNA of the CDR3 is TGCGCCAGCAGCCAAGACCAGGGGAGCGGCACAGATACGCAGTATTTT. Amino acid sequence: CASSQDQGSGTDTQYF.

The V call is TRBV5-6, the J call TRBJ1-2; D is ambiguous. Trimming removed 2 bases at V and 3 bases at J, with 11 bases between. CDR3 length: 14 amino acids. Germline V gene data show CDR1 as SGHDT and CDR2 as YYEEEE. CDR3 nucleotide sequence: TGTGCCAGCAGCTTCTCGTCGCCCCACTATGGCTACACCTTC. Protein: CASSFSSPHYGYTF.

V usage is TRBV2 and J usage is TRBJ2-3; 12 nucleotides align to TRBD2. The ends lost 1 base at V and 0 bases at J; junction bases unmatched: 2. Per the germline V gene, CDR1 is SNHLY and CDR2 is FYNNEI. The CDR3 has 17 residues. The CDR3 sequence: CASSEDGTSGSTDTQYF. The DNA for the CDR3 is TGTGCCAGCAGTGAAGATGGGACTAGCGGGAGCACAGATACGCAGTATTTT.

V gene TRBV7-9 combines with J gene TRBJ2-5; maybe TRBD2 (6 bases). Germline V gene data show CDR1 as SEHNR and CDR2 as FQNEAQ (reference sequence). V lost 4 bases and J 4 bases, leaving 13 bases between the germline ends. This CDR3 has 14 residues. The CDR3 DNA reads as TGTGCCAGCAGCTCTACGGGACTTGGAGAGACCCAGTACTTC. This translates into CASSSTGLGETQYF.

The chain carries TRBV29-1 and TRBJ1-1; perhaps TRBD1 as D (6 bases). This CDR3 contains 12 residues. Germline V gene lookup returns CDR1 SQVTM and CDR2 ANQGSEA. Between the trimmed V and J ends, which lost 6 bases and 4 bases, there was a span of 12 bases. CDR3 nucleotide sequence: TGCAGCGTAGACAGGTCCCTCACTGAAGCTTTCTTT. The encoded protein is CSVDRSLTEAFF.

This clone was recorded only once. This CDR3 reads CASSFGQRPYGYTF. CDR3 DNA: TGTGCCAGCAGCTTTGGACAGCGGCCATATGGCTACACCTTC. This chain joins TRBV5-6 and TRBJ1-2, with D possibly being TRBD1 (6 bases). The germline CDR1 and CDR2 sequences are SGHDT and YYEEEE. The CDR3 is 14 residues long. V was cut by 2 bases and J by 5 bases, with 13 bases left in between. Supplemented by reference TRBV5-6 and TRBJ1-2, the full variable domain reads DAGVTQSPTHLIKTRGQQVTLRCSPKSGHDTVSWYQQALGQGPQFIFQYYEEEERQRGNFPDRFSGHQFPNYSSELNVNALLLGDSALYLCASSFGQRPYGYTFGSGTRLTVV.

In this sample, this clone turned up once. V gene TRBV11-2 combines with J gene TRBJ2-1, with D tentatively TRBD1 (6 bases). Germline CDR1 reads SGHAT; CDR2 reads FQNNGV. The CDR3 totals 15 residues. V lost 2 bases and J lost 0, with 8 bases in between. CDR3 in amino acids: CASSLTGSSYNEQFF. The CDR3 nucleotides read TGTGCCAGCAGCTTAACAGGGAGCTCCTACAATGAGCAGTTCTTC.

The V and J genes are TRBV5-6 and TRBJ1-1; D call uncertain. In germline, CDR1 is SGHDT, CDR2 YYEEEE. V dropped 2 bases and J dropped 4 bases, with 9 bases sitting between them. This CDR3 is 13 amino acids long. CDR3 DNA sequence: TGTGCCAGCAGCTTTATGGGTCCCACTGAAGCTTTCTTT. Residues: CASSFMGPTEAFF.

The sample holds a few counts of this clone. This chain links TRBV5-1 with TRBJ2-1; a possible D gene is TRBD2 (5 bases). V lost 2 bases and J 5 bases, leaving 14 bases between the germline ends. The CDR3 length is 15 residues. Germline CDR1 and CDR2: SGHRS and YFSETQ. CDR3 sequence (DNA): TGCGCCAGCAGCTTTGAGAGGGCCGGTGACAATGAGCAGTTCTTC. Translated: CASSFERAGDNEQFF.

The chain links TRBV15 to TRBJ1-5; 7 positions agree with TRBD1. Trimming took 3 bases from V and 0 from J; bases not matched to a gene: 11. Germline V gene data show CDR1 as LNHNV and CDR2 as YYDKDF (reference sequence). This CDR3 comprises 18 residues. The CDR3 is CATSRAWDRLYSNQPQHF. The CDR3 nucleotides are TGTGCCACCAGCAGGGCGTGGGACAGACTTTATAGCAATCAGCCCCAGCATTTT.

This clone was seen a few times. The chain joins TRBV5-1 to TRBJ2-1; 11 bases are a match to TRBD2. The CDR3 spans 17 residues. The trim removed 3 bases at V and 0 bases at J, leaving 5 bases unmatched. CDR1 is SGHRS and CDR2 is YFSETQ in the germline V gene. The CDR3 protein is CASSSNLAGGSYNEQFF. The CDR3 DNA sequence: TGCGCCAGCAGCTCGAATCTAGCGGGAGGCTCCTACAATGAGCAGTTCTTC.

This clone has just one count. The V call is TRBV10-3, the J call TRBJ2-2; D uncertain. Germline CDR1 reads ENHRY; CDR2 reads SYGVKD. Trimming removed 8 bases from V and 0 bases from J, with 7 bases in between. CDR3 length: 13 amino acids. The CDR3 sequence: CAIRVSNTGELFF. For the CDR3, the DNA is TGTGCCATCCGGGTCTCGAACACCGGGGAGCTGTTTTTT.

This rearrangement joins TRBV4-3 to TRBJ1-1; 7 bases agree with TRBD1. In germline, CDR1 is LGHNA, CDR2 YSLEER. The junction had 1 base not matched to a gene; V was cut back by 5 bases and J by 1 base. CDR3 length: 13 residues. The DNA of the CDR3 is TGCGCCAGCAGCGGGACAGAGAACACTGAAGCTTTCTTT. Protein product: CASSGTENTEAFF.

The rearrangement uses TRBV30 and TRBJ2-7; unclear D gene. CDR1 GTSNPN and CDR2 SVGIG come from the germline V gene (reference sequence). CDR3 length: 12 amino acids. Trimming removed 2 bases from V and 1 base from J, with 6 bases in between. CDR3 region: CAWSSNSYEQYF. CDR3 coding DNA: TGTGCCTGGAGTTCGAATTCCTACGAGCAGTACTTC.

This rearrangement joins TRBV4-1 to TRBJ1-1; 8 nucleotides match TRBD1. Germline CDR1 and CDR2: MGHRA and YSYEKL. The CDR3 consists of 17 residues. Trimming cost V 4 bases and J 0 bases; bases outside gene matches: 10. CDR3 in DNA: TGCGCCAGCAGCCGGACCCCTGGACAGGGCATGAACACTGAAGCTTTCTTT. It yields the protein CASSRTPGQGMNTEAFF.

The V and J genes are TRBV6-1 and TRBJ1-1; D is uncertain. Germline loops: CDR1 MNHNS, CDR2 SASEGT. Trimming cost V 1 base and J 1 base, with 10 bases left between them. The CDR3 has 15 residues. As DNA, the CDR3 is TGTGCCAGCAGTGAAGGTACCGGCTGGAACACTGAAGCTTTCTTT. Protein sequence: CASSEGTGWNTEAFF.

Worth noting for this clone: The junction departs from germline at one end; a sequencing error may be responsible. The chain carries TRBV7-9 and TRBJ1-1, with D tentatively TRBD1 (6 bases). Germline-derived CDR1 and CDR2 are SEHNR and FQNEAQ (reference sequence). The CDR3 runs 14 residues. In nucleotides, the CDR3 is TGCGCCAGCAGCCAAGGTGAAGCCGACAGGGAAGCTTTCTTT. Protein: CASSQGEADREAFF.

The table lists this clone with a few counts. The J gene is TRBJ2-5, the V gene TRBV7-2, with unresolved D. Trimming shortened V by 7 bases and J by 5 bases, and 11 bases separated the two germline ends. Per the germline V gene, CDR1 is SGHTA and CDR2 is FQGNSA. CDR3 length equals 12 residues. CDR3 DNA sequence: TGTGCCAGCACCGCCCCTCGGGAGACCCAGTACTTC. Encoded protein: CASTAPRETQYF.

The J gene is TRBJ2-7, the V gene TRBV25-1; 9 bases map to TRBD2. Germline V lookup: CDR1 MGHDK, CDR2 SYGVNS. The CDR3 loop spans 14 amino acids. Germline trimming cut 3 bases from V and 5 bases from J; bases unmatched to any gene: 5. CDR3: CASSEGLAGDEQYF. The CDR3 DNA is TGTGCCAGCAGTGAGGGACTAGCCGGCGACGAGCAGTACTTC.

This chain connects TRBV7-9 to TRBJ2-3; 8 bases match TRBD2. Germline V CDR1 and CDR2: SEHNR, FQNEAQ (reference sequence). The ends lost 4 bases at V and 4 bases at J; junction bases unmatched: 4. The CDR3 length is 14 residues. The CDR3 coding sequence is TGTGCCAGCAGCTGGACTAGCCGCGCAGATACGCAGTATTTT. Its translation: CASSWTSRADTQYF.

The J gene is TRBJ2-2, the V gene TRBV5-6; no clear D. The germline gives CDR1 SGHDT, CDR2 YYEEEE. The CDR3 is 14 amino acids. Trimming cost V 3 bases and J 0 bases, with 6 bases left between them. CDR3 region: CASSWNTNTGELFF. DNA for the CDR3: TGTGCCAGCAGCTGGAACACGAACACCGGGGAGCTGTTTTTT.

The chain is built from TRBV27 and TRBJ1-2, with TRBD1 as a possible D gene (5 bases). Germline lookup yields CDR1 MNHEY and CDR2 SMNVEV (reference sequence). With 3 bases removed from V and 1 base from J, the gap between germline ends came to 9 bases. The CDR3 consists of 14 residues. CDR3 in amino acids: CASSLGQGNYGYTF. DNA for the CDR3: TGTGCCAGCAGTTTGGGGCAGGGTAACTATGGCTACACCTTC.

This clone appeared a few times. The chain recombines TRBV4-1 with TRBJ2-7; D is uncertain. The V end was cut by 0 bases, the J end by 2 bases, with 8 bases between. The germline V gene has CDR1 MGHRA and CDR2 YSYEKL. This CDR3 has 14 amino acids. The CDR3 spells CASSQDAGAYEQYF. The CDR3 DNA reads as TGCGCCAGCAGCCAAGATGCCGGTGCCTACGAGCAGTACTTC.

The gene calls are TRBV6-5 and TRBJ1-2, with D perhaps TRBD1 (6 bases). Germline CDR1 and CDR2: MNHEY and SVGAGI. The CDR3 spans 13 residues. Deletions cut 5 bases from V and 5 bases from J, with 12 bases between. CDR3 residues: CASSQGIPYGYTF. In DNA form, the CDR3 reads TGTGCCAGCAGTCAGGGGATACCTTATGGCTACACCTTC.

This CDR3 reads CSVAGDGYTF. Here the CDR3 DNA reads TGCAGCGTGGCCGGGGATGGCTACACCTTC. The rearrangement joins TRBV29-1 to TRBJ1-2; no clear D gene. Trimming left V 6 bases short and J 6 bases short, with 8 bases between. The germline V gene encodes CDR1 SQVTM and CDR2 ANQGSEA. There are 10 residues in the CDR3.

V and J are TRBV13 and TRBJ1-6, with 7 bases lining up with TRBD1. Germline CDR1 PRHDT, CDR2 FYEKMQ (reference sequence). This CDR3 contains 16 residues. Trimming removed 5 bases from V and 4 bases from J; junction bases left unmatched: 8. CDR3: CASSPSGGRYNSPLHF. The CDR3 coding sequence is TGTGCCAGCAGCCCTTCAGGGGGACGATATAATTCACCCCTCCACTTT.

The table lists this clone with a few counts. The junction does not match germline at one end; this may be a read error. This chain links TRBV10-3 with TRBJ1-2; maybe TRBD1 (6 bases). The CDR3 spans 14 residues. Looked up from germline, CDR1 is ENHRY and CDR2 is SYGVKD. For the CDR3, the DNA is TGTGCCAGCAGTTGGGGGGACACAGCTGGTGGCTACACCTTC. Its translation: CASSWGDTAGGYTF.

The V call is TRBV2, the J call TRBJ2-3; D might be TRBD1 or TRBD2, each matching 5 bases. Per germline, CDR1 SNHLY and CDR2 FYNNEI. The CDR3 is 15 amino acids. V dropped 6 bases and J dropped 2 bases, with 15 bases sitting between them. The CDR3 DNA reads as TGTGCCAGCAGGGACGGGACCACCCACACAGATACGCAGTATTTT. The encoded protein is CASRDGTTHTDTQYF.

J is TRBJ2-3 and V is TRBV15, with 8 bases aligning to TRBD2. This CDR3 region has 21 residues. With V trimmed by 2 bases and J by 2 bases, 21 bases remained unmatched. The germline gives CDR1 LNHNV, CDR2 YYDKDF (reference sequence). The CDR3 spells CATSRKSPYNDGGGFTDTQYF. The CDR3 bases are TGTGCCACCAGCAGAAAGTCGCCGTACAACGACGGGGGGGGCTTCACAGATACGCAGTATTTT.